This TCR beta chain was identified in a study of glioma-infiltrating T cells. The CDR3 has 16 amino acids. Looked up from germline, CDR1 is KGHSH and CDR2 is LQKENI. The trim removed 2 bases at V and 4 bases at J, leaving 4 bases unmatched. In its sample, this clonotype was seen many times. TCR alpha and beta CDR3 regions were amplified from RNA using iRepertoire nested multiplex PCR. Using its own MiXCR run on the multiplex PCR reads, TCRdb lists one record per CDR3 protein. The sample holds around 190,000 distinct CDR3 sequences; around 32% are singletons and the top ten take around 20%. This TCR came from a human donor with low-grade glioma or glioblastoma, undergoing nonglioma brain surgery, or in good health (not recorded which). V is TRBV18 and J is TRBJ1-3, with TRBD1 matching over 11 bases. The sequencing input was glioma tissue, nonneoplastic brain tissue, or PBMCs (not recorded which). The CDR3 bases are TGTGCCAGCTCACCAGGACAGGGGGCGGCGGGAAACACCATATATTTT. Protein product: CASSPGQGAAGNTIYF.